This entry is about one T cell receptor beta chain. The antigen this receptor binds is unknown. Base-call qualities are not available, and no considerably larger clone is one nucleotide away. This specimen belongs to a study of OX40 agonist ivuxolimab in advanced cancers. In the study overall: Ivuxolimab was a fully human IgG2 agonistic monoclonal antibody targeting the costimulatory receptor OX40 (CD134). Of the roughly 51 dose-escalation patients, hepatocellular carcinoma was present in about 20, melanoma in approximately 15, renal cell carcinoma in 9 and head and neck cancer in 9. Peripheral TCRbeta sequencing was intended to test whether TCR sequence diversity was altered and clonal T-cell expansion was caused by ivuxolimab. Prior anti-PD-1, anti-PD-L1 or anti-CTLA-4 therapy was permitted, and checkpoint inhibitors had been received by about 36% of dose-escalation patients. Intravenous ivuxolimab was administered to patients every 2 weeks at six dose levels: 0.01, 0.1, 0.3, 1.5, 3 and 10 mg/kg. Partial responses occurred in three dose-escalation patients: two with cutaneous melanoma and one with hepatocellular carcinoma. The monotherapy dose-escalation portion (N of about 57 patients) of the phase I ivuxolimab trial is reported in the paper. A male proportion of almost 85% and a mean age of approximately 60 years, ranging from 23 to 79, were recorded for the dose-escalation cohort. Here is what the overall study found, with its caveats: In the 0.1-3.0 mg/kg groups, partial responders were among the patients with the lowest normalized peripheral clonal expansion, particularly in CD8+ T cells. Which antigens the clonally expanded peripheral T cells were specific for was not determined. After ivuxolimab, CD8+ T cells had more expanded clones than CD4+ T cells on average. At doses of 0.1 to 3.0 mg/kg, clonal expansion of both CD4+ and CD8+ blood T cells was observed from baseline to week 6. Low levels of normalized T-cell clonal expansion were also seen in some nonresponding patients.

Genomic DNA was isolated from the sorted cells so that the TCRbeta CDR3 region could be sequenced. The immunoSEQ Assay was used for sequencing of TCRbeta CDR3 regions. TCRdb re-hosts the immuneACCESS table, in-frame sequences only. Its copies lack some clones; in the studies checked, an unresolved V gene accounts for under half of them, and the cause for the rest is not known. This sample has 40,000 to 55,000 clones in its table, and roughly nine tenths of those were observed once. The ten top clones hold 6% to 8% of the sample. Patients with a history of autoimmune disease or receiving systemic immunosuppression were excluded from the trial. Peripheral blood for TCR sequencing was drawn from every dose cohort at baseline, at cycle 4 day 1 and at cycle 7 day 1. Samples were obtained from an open-label, multicenter, first-in-human phase I dose-escalation trial of ivuxolimab. Adults with locally advanced or metastatic head and neck squamous cell, hepatocellular, melanoma or renal cell carcinoma were enrolled in the trial. Before TCR sequencing, CD4+ T cells and CD8+ T cells from peripheral blood were sorted into separate populations.

Reading from cysteine to phenylalanine, the CDR3 counts 12 amino acids. The read is trimmed to its CDR3 DNA, 36 bases read in frame from base 1. Sequenced material: CD4+ or CD8+ T cells sorted from blood, taken in a trial of the OX40 agonist ivuxolimab. The V and J genes are TRBV21-1 and TRBJ1-5. TRBV21-1 is an annotated pseudogene. The clonotype was recovered from an adult with an advanced solid tumor such as melanoma, head and neck, liver or kidney cancer. CDR3 protein: CASSIHCQPQHF. The nucleotide sequence reads as follows: TGTGCCAGCAGCATACACTGTCAGCCCCAGCATTTT.